This T cell receptor beta chain was observed in a study of tumor-infiltrating lymphocytes in primary liver carcinoma. Synthesis of TCR beta cDNA was carried out from approximately 500 ng total RNA with a constant-region primer. Each TCR beta library was derived from three nested multiplex PCR rounds that employed slightly modified ARM-PCR. TCRdb itself ran the multiplex PCR reads through MiXCR, one entry per CDR3 protein. The sample has fewer than 400,000 distinct CDR3 sequences, more than 55% seen once. This clonotype has ten or more counts. It was unsorted whole blood that yielded blood RNA, and germline DNA was also extracted. This receptor was taken from a woman in her 30s with primary liver carcinoma and hepatitis B virus infection. The sequencing sample was made of peripheral blood.

Here the CDR3 reads CASSRGGGESSYNEQFF. The CDR3 DNA is TGTGCCAGCAGCCGCGGGGGGGGGGAGTCCTCCTACAATGAGCAGTTCTTC. V and J are TRBV11-3 and TRBJ2-1; 9 nucleotides align to TRBD2. The junction had 8 bases not matched to a gene; V was cut back by 5 bases and J by 0 bases. This CDR3 is built from 17 residues. Germline V gene lookup returns CDR1 SGHNT and CDR2 YENEEA.